The source of this TCR beta chain is a study of blood T cell repertoires in COVID-19. Study-level information: COVID-19 samples from acute and convalescent phases originated in the United States, Italy and Spain.

Original processing notes: It was from reference gene primer amplification that nucleated cell counts were estimated. TCRdb keeps only in-frame clones here, not all; method: immunoSEQ multiplex PCR. V, J and clone size derive from that table, while D and trimming were established from the DNA sequence. The sample lists some 12,000 clones, approximately 91% occurring once. The V and J ends lost 5 bases and 4 bases, in that order; junction bases with no gene match: 5. The CDR3 totals 15 residues. CDR1 and CDR2 (germline): SGHRS, YFSETQ. Sequencing was carried out using peripheral blood. The chain recombines TRBV5-1 with TRBJ2-7, with TRBD2 identical over 14 bases. The clonotype comes from a woman in her 70s with active COVID-19. The CDR3 loop reads CASRPTSGRVYEQYF. The CDR3 DNA follows: TGCGCCAGCAGACCGACTAGCGGGAGGGTTTACGAGCAGTACTTC.